These 2 T cell receptor beta chains share one sample of origin, sequenced in a study of vaccination and CD4 T cells after COVID-19. Scientists ran DNA taken from cultured CD4+ T cells through the Oncomine TCR Beta short-read assay for sequencing. TCRdb reanalysed the PCR reads using MiXCR and keeps one entry per CDR3 protein. This table holds around 13,000 distinct CDR3 sequences, just over 35% found once. Antigens of these TCRs are unknown. Treatment meaning: roughly 11-day PBMC culture with coronavirus spike peptide pools or control peptides (ViraFEST assay). The source material was cultured CD4+ T cells from blood. These receptor sequences come from a human donor with COVID-19.

This clonotype was detected a few times. The DNA of the CDR3 is TGTGCCAGCCAACCGGAGGGCCCAGCGCTCTATGGCTACACCTTC. This gives the protein CASQPEGPALYGYTF. The rearrangement links TRBV6-1 to TRBJ1-2; D is ambiguous. Germline CDR1 is MNHNS and CDR2 is SASEGT. Trimming removed 8 bases at V and 4 bases at J, with 20 bases between. The CDR3 is made up of 15 amino acids.

The chain has TRBV29-1 and TRBJ1-1, with D perhaps TRBD1 (6 bases). With 1 base removed from V and 13 bases from J, the gap between germline ends came to 25 bases. CDR3 size: 15 residues. Germline V lookup: CDR1 SQVTM, CDR2 ANQGSEA. The CDR3 protein is CSVEGGSGTPPGGFF. The DNA for the CDR3 is TGCAGCGTTGAAGGGGGGTCCGGGACACCACCCGGGGGTTTCTTT.